These 25 T cell receptor beta chains share one sample of origin, sequenced in a study of CD8 T cells in Susac syndrome. With random hexamers, reverse transcription was performed on about 0.45 to 1 ug of RNA. TCRdb re-analysed the immunoSEQ multiplex PCR reads in MiXCR, keeping a single row per CDR3 protein. The profile covers about 120,000 distinct CDR3 sequences, with over 90% appearing a single time and over 0.12% taken by the ten largest. Sequencing was done on a sample of CD4+ T cells from PBMCs. The receptors stem from a human donor in good health.

This clonotype occurred once. The genes are TRBV30 and TRBJ2-1; 7 bases fit TRBD2. CDR3 length equals 15 residues. From germline, CDR1 is GTSNPN and CDR2 SVGIG (reference sequence). J gave up 7 bases and V 0 bases, and 9 bases lay outside the gene matches. CDR3 DNA sequence: TGTGCCTGGAGTGTACTAGGCGGGAGAGGGAATGAGCAGTTCTTC. Translation: CAWSVLGGRGNEQFF.

This clonotype was detected once. This chain links TRBV7-2 with TRBJ2-7; 7 bases align to TRBD2. Trimming at V came to 3 bases and at J to 7 bases, leaving 9 bases not matched to a gene. The CDR3 sequence is 14 residues long. Per germline, CDR1 SGHTA and CDR2 FQGNSA. CDR3 coding DNA: TGTGCCAGCAGCTTGGGGGAGGGCCTCGGGGAGCAGTACTTC. Protein sequence: CASSLGEGLGEQYF.

CDR3: CASSLAGQGQETQYF. In DNA form, the CDR3 reads TGTGCCAGCAGCTTAGCGGGACAGGGGCAAGAGACCCAGTACTTC. The rearrangement links TRBV7-2 to TRBJ2-5; TRBD1 aligns across 10 bases. There are 15 residues in the CDR3. J lost 2 bases, V lost 0 bases, and 0 bases had no gene match. The germline CDR1 and CDR2 sequences are SGHTA and FQGNSA.

V is TRBV12-3 or TRBV12-4 and J is TRBJ1-1, with 7 bases fitting TRBD1. The CDR3 has 14 amino acids. Germline trimming cut 3 bases from V and 1 base from J; bases unmatched to any gene: 2. CDR3 amino acids: CASSFQGGNTEAFF. CDR3 DNA: TGTGCCAGCAGTTTTCAGGGGGGGAACACTGAAGCTTTCTTT.

This chain uses TRBV10-3 with TRBJ1-1, with a tentative D call TRBD1 (6 bases). The V gene lost 4 bases and the J gene lost 5 bases, with 17 bases spanning the gap. Per the germline V gene, CDR1 is ENHRY and CDR2 is SYGVKD. The CDR3 runs to 15 residues. The CDR3 coding sequence is TGTGCCATCAGTGGGGGAACAGGGAATTATACTGAAGCTTTCTTT. Translating it yields CAISGGTGNYTEAFF.

The CDR3 here is CASSQVAGASTDTQYF. DNA of the CDR3: TGTGCCAGCAGCCAAGTTGCGGGGGCTAGCACAGATACGCAGTATTTT. This chain connects TRBV3-1 to TRBJ2-3; the D gene is possibly TRBD2 (7 bases). This CDR3 contains 16 residues. CDR1 LGHDT and CDR2 YNNKEL come from the germline V gene (reference sequence). Trimming cost V 1 base and J 0 bases, with 11 bases left between them.

The V call is TRBV19, the J call TRBJ2-7; D is perhaps TRBD2 (5 bases). Per germline, CDR1 LNHDA and CDR2 SQIVND (reference sequence). The CDR3 sequence is 14 residues long. The V gene lost 5 bases and the J gene lost 4 bases, with 15 bases spanning the gap. This chain's CDR3 is CASSSTGLVYEQYF. For the CDR3, the DNA is TGTGCCAGTAGTTCCACCGGACTCGTATACGAGCAGTACTTC. The full variable domain, its missing parts supplied by reference TRBV19 and TRBJ2-7, is DGGITQSPKYLFRKEGQNVTLSCEQNLNHDAMYWYRQDPGQGLRLIYYSQIVNDFQKGDIAEGYSVSREKKESFPLTVTSAQKNPTAFYLCASSSTGLVYEQYFGPGTRLTVT.

The V gene is TRBV9, the J gene TRBJ2-3, with 7 bases aligning to TRBD2. Per the germline V gene, CDR1 is SGDLS and CDR2 is YYNGEE. CDR3 length equals 14 residues. Losses at the gene ends were 4 bases for V and 4 bases for J; bases not matched to a gene: 6. CDR3 coding DNA: TGTGCCAGCAGCTTAAAGCGGGGATCAGATACGCAGTATTTT. Its translation is CASSLKRGSDTQYF.

This chain links TRBV5-1 with TRBJ1-1; D is unresolved. V lost 5 bases and J lost 8, with 13 bases in between. The CDR3 totals 12 residues. CDR1 SGHRS and CDR2 YFSETQ come from the germline V gene. The CDR3, as DNA: TGCGCCAGCAGGCATGACGGAATCGAAGCTTTCTTT. Residues: CASRHDGIEAFF.

This rearrangement joins TRBV4-3 to TRBJ2-4, with 7 bases lining up with TRBD2. The V gene's germline CDR1 is LGHNA and CDR2 YSLEER. This CDR3 has 16 residues. The V segment lost 1 base and the J segment 6 bases; nucleotides outside the gene matches: 9. This CDR3 reads CASSQAWAGEINIQYF. Written as DNA, the CDR3 is TGCGCCAGCAGCCAAGCCTGGGCGGGGGAGATAAACATTCAGTACTTC.

The chain links TRBV6-6 to TRBJ2-5; either TRBD1 or TRBD2 may fit D (5 bases each). The CDR3 loop spans 11 amino acids. Germline assignment: CDR1 MNHNY and CDR2 SVGAGI (reference sequence). V shed 4 bases and J shed 5 bases, with 5 bases lying between them. CDR3 sequence reads: CASSWGETQYF. CDR3 nucleotides: TGTGCCAGCAGTTGGGGGGAGACCCAGTACTTC.

This chain links TRBV7-8 with TRBJ2-7, with TRBD1 as a possible D gene (6 bases). This CDR3 is built from 16 residues. Trimming left V 1 base short and J 0 bases short, with 13 bases between. CDR1 is SGHVS and CDR2 is FQNEAQ in the germline V gene. In nucleotides, the CDR3 is TGTGCCAGCAGCTTAGTCGCGGACAGCAGCTCCTACGAGCAGTACTTC. Translating it yields CASSLVADSSSYEQYF.

The genes are TRBV5-1 and TRBJ2-7; tentatively, D is TRBD1 (6 bases). This CDR3 region has 16 residues. Trimming shortened V by 0 bases and J by 2 bases, and 15 bases separated the two germline ends. The V gene's germline CDR1 is SGHRS and CDR2 YFSETQ. The CDR3 is CASSLDGTNRAYEQYF. The CDR3 bases are TGCGCCAGCAGCTTGGACGGGACAAACCGGGCCTACGAGCAGTACTTC.

The chain couples TRBV6-2 or TRBV6-3 to TRBJ1-2; no clear D. The CDR3 runs to 15 residues. The ends were cut back, 2 bases at V and 7 bases at J, with 17 bases in the middle. Germline CDR1 is MNHEY and CDR2 is SVGEGT. As DNA, the CDR3 is TGTGCCAGCAGTTACAGTCGCCAGTTGCGTGGTGGCTACACCTTC. Protein: CASSYSRQLRGGYTF.

The chain carries TRBV7-2 and TRBJ1-2; 8 bases align to TRBD1. The trim removed 5 bases at V and 4 bases at J, leaving 3 bases unmatched. CDR3 size: 13 residues. Germline V gene lookup returns CDR1 SGHTA and CDR2 FQGNSA. The CDR3 spells CASSKGQGYGYTF. The CDR3 DNA reads TGTGCCAGCAGCAAAGGACAGGGCTATGGCTACACCTTC.

The V and J genes are TRBV27 and TRBJ2-1, with 12 bases aligning to TRBD2. This CDR3 region has 13 residues. Germline V gene sequence: CDR1 MNHEY, CDR2 SMNVEV (reference sequence). The V segment lost 7 bases and the J segment 7 bases; nucleotides outside the gene matches: 2. CDR3 bases: TGTGCCAGCACGACTAGCGGGAGAAATGAGCAGTTCTTC. It codes for CASTTSGRNEQFF.

The rearrangement links TRBV11-3 to TRBJ2-1; the match to TRBD1 covers 11 bases. The ends lost 5 bases at V and 7 bases at J; junction bases unmatched: 4. The germline V gene has CDR1 SGHNT and CDR2 YENEEA. This CDR3 region has 14 residues. The CDR3 loop reads CASSRTGGSNEQFF. The CDR3 DNA is TGTGCCAGCAGCCGGACAGGGGGCTCGAATGAGCAGTTCTTC. Full variable domain (rest looked up from reference TRBV11-3 and TRBJ2-1): EAGVVQSPRYKIIEKKQPVAFWCNPISGHNTLYWYLQNLGQGPELLIRYENEEAVDDSQLPKDRFSAERLKGVDSTLKIQPAELGDSAVYLCASSRTGGSNEQFFGPGTRLTVL.

The gene calls are TRBV5-1 and TRBJ2-5, with D uncertain. The CDR3 extends over 12 amino acids. The V gene lost 0 bases and the J gene lost 3 bases, with 3 bases spanning the gap. Germline lookup yields CDR1 SGHRS and CDR2 YFSETQ. The DNA for the CDR3 is TGCGCCAGCAGCTTGGAGAAAGAGACCCAGTACTTC. Its translation: CASSLEKETQYF.

This clonotype is a singleton in its sample. The J gene is TRBJ1-1, the V gene TRBV27; no reliable D call. Deletions cut 3 bases from V and 0 bases from J, with 8 bases between. Germline CDR1 MNHEY, CDR2 SMNVEV (reference sequence). This CDR3 region has 14 residues. The CDR3 coding sequence is TGTGCCAGCAGTTTCGGGATTTTGAACACTGAAGCTTTCTTT. Its protein product is CASSFGILNTEAFF.

The chain links TRBV19 to TRBJ1-5; a weak D match, TRBD1 (5 bases). Deletions cut 5 bases from V and 1 base from J, with 12 bases between. The CDR3 spans 15 residues. The V gene's germline CDR1 is LNHDA and CDR2 SQIVND (reference sequence). The CDR3 loop reads CASSLIDRSNQPQHF. The CDR3 nucleotides are TGTGCCAGTAGTCTTATAGACAGAAGCAATCAGCCCCAGCATTTT.

The chain uses TRBV2 and TRBJ2-7; 8 bases are a match to TRBD1. This CDR3 comprises 14 residues. Trimming cost V 10 bases and J 1 base; bases outside gene matches: 9. The germline V gene has CDR1 SNHLY and CDR2 FYNNEI. The CDR3 coding sequence is TGTGCCACCGCGGACAGGGTAGGTTCCTACGAGCAGTACTTC. Translated: CATADRVGSYEQYF.

V is TRBV7-2 and J is TRBJ2-2; D is unclear. Per the germline V gene, CDR1 is SGHTA and CDR2 is FQGNSA. The CDR3 runs 17 residues. The ends were cut back, 3 bases at V and 3 bases at J, with 17 bases in the middle. CDR3 protein: CASSFSAGTADTGELFF. DNA for the CDR3: TGTGCCAGCAGCTTTAGTGCAGGAACCGCGGACACCGGGGAGCTGTTTTTT.

This clonotype was counted a few times. The chain has TRBV12-3 or TRBV12-4 and TRBJ1-5; 9 nucleotides align to TRBD1. This CDR3 comprises 14 residues. V lost 3 bases to trimming and J lost 5 bases; unmatched junction nucleotides: 2. The DNA of the CDR3 is TGTGCCAGCAGTTTGGACAGGGGAGATCAGCCCCAGCATTTT. Its protein product is CASSLDRGDQPQHF.

The chain couples TRBV19 to TRBJ1-2; TRBD1 matches at 9 bases. CDR3 length: 13 residues. The V gene's germline CDR1 is LNHDA and CDR2 SQIVND (reference sequence). The V and J ends lost 5 bases and 8 bases, in that order; junction bases with no gene match: 6. For the CDR3, the DNA is TGTGCCAGTAGTCCACAGGGGGCCAGAGGCTACACCTTC. It translates to CASSPQGARGYTF.

The V and J genes are TRBV20-1 and TRBJ2-1, with D perhaps TRBD1 (5 bases). Between the trimmed V and J ends, which lost 0 bases and 12 bases, there was a span of 15 bases. This CDR3 spans 13 amino acids. CDR1 is DFQATT, CDR2 SNEGSKA, per germline (reference sequence). The CDR3: CSARDSQGIGQFF. CDR3 bases: TGCAGTGCTAGAGATTCTCAGGGAATCGGGCAGTTCTTC.